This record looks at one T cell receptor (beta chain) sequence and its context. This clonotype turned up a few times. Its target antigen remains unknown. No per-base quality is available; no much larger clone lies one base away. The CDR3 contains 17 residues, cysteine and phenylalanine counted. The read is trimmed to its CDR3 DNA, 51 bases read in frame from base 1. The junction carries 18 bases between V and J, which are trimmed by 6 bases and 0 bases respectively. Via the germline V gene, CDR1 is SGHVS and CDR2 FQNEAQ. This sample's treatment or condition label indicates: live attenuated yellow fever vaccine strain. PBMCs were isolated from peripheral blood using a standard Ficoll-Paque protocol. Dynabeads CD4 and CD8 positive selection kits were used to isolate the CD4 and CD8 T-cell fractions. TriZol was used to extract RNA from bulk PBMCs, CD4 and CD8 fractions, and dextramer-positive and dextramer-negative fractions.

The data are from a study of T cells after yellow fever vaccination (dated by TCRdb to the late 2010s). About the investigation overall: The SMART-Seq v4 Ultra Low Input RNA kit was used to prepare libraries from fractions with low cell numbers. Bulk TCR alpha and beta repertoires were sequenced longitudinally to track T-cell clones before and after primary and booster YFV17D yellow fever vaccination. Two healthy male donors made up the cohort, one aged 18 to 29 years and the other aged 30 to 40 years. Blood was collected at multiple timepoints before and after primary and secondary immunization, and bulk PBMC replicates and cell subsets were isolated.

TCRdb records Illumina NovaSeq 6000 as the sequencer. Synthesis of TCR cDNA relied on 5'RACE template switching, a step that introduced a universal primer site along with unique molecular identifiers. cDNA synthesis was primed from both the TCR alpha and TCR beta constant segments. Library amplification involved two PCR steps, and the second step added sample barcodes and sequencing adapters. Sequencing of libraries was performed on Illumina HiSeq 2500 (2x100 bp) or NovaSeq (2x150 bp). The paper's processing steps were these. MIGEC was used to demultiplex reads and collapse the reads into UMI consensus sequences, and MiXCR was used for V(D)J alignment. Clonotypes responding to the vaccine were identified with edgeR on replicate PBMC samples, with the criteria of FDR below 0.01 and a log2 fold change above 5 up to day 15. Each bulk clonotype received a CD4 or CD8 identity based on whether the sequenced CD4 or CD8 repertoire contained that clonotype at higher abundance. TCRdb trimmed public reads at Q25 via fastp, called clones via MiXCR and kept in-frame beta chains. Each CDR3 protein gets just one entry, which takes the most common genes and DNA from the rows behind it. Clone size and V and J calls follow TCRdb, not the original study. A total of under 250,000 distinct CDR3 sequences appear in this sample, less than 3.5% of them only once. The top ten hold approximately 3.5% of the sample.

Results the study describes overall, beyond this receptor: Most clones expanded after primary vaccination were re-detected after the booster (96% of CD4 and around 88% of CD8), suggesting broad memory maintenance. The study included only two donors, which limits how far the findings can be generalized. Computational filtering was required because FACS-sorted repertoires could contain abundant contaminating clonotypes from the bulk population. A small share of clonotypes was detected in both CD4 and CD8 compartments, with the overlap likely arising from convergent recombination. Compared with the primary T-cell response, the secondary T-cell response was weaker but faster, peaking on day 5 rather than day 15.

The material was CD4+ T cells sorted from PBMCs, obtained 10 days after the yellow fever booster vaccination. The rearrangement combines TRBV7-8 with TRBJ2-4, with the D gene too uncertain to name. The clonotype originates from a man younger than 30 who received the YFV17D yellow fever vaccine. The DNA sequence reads TGTGCCAGCAGTCAGGTGGGCAGGACCCTAGCCAAAAACATTCAGTACTTC. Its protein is CASSQVGRTLAKNIQYF. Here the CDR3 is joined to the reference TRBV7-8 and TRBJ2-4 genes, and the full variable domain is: GAGVSQSPRYKVAKRGQDVALRCDPISGHVSLFWYQQALGQGPEFLTYFQNEAQLDKSGLPSDRFFAERPEGSVSTLKIQRTQQEDSAVYLCASSQVGRTLAKNIQYFGAGTRLSVL.